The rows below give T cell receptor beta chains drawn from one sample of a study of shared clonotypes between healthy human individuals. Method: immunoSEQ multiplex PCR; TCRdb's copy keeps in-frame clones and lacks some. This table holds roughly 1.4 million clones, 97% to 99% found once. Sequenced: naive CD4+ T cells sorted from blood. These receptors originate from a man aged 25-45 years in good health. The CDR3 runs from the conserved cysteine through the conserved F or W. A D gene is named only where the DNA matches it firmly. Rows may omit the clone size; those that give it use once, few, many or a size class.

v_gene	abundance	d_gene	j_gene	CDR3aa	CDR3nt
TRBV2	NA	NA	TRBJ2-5	CASSVDEETQYF	TGTGCCAGCAGTGTTGACGAAGAGACCCAGTACTTC
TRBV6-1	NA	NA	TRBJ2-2	CASSPRSLTGELFF	TGTGCCAGCAGCCCCAGGAGTCTCACCGGGGAGCTGTTTTTT
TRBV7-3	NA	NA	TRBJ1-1	CASSGGLSRTEAFF	TGTGCCAGCAGCGGCGGTTTGTCCCGCACTGAAGCTTTCTTT
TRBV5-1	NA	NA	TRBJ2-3	CASSSESRDTQYF	TGCGCCAGCAGCTCGGAGAGTCGAGATACGCAGTATTTT
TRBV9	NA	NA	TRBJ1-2	CASSVEVRTENYGYTF	TGTGCCAGCAGCGTAGAAGTGAGGACAGAGAACTATGGCTACACCTTC
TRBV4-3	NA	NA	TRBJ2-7	CASSRALNYEQYF	TGCGCCAGCAGCCGGGCCTTGAACTACGAGCAGTACTTC
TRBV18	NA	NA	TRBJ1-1	CASSEGVNTEAFF	TGTGCCAGCTCGGAAGGGGTGAACACTGAAGCTTTCTTT
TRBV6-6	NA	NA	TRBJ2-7	CASRDITYEQYF	TGTGCCAGCAGGGACATTACCTACGAGCAGTACTTC
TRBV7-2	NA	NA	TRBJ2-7	CASSLGAFSSYEQYF	TGTGCCAGCAGCTTAGGCGCCTTTAGCTCCTACGAGCAGTACTTC
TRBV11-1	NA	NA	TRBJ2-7	CASNLLSPSYPSEQYF	TGTGCCAGCAACCTTCTTTCACCTAGCTACCCGTCCGAGCAGTACTTC
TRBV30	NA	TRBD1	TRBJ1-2	CAQTGGRNGYTF	TGTGCCCAAACAGGGGGACGAAATGGCTACACCTTC
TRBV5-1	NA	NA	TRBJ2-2	CASSPLRFDTGELFF	TGCGCCAGCAGCCCCCTTCGCTTTGACACCGGGGAGCTGTTTTTT
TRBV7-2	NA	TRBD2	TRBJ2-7	CASSSGTSGRALGYEQYF	TGTGCCAGCAGCTCCGGGACTAGCGGGAGGGCCCTCGGGTACGAGCAGTACTTC
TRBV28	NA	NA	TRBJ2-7	CASTPKGGRIIFEQYF	TGTGCCAGCACCCCCAAGGGGGGGAGGATAATCTTCGAGCAGTACTTC
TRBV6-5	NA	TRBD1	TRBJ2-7	CASSQGQKFEQYF	TGTGCCAGCAGTCAGGGACAGAAGTTCGAGCAGTACTTC
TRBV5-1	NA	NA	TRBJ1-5	CASSWGEGNQPQHF	TGCGCCAGCAGCTGGGGGGAGGGCAATCAGCCCCAGCATTTT
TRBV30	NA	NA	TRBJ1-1	CAWSVSRDKNTEAFF	TGTGCCTGGAGTGTAAGCCGGGACAAGAACACTGAAGCTTTCTTT
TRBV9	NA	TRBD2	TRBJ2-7	CASSVRGLAESYEQYF	TGTGCCAGCAGCGTAAGGGGACTAGCGGAGTCCTACGAGCAGTACTTC
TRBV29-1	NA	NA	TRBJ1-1	CSAEGEGTEAFF	TGCAGCGCCGAGGGGGAAGGCACTGAAGCTTTCTTT
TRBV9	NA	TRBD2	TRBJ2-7	CASSVSGGSYEQYF	TGTGCCAGCAGCGTGAGCGGGGGCTCCTACGAGCAGTACTTC
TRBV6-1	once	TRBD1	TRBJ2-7	CASSEWAGGGTGNYEQYF	TGTGCCAGCAGTGAATGGGCGGGTGGAGGGACAGGGAACTACGAGCAGTACTTC
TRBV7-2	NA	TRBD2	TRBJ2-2	CASSSGGTSGRWDTGELFF	TGTGCCAGCAGCTCAGGGGGGACTAGCGGGCGGTGGGACACCGGGGAGCTGTTTTTT
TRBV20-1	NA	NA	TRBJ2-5	CSARVQWDQYF	TGCAGTGCTAGGGTCCAGTGGGACCAGTACTTC
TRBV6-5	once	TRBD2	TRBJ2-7	CASSYATSGGSYEQYF	TGTGCCAGCAGTTACGCGACTAGCGGGGGCTCCTACGAGCAGTACTTC
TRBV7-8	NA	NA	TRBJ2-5	CASRQRAGQETQYF	TGTGCCAGCAGGCAAAGGGCCGGCCAAGAGACCCAGTACTTC
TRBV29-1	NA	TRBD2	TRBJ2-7	CSVVGTSGRGYEQYF	TGCAGCGTTGTCGGGACTAGCGGGAGAGGATACGAGCAGTACTTC
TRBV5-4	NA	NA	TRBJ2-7	CASRKELGSYEQYF	TGTGCCAGCAGGAAGGAGCTGGGGTCCTACGAGCAGTACTTC
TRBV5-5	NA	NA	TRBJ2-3	CASKQPPGVSDTQYF	TGTGCCAGCAAGCAACCCCCGGGCGTTTCGGATACGCAGTATTTT
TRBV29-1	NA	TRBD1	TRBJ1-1	CSVPRGQLNTEAFF	TGCAGCGTCCCCAGGGGACAGTTGAACACTGAAGCTTTCTTT
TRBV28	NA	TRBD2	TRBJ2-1	CASSSTGTSRGEQFF	TGTGCCAGCAGCAGTACCGGGACTAGTCGCGGTGAGCAGTTCTTC
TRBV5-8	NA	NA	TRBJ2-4	CASSYRVRGNIQYF	TGTGCCAGCAGCTACAGGGTTAGAGGAAACATTCAGTACTTC
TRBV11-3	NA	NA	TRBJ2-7	CASSRGEDYEQYF	TGTGCCAGCAGCCGCGGCGAGGACTACGAGCAGTACTTC
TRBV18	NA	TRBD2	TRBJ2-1	CASSPAAGEAQFF	TGTGCCAGCTCACCCGCAGCGGGAGAAGCGCAGTTCTTC
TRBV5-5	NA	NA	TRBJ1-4	CASSYGTDNEKLFF	TGTGCCAGCAGCTACGGGACGGACAATGAAAAACTGTTTTTT
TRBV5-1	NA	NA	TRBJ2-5	CASSPNTETQYF	TGCGCCAGCAGCCCAAACACAGAGACCCAGTACTTC
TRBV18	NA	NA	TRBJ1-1	CASSPWGTGTEAFF	TGTGCCAGCTCACCATGGGGGACGGGCACTGAAGCTTTCTTT
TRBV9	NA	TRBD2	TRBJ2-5	CASSNRGRTETQYF	TGTGCCAGCAGTAACCGCGGGAGAACAGAGACCCAGTACTTC
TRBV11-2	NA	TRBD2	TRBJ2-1	CASSLAASGRGLSYNEQFF	TGTGCCAGCAGCTTAGCGGCTAGCGGGAGGGGACTTTCCTACAATGAGCAGTTCTTC
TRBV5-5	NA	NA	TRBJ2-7	CASGGPIYEQYF	TGTGCCTCAGGAGGGCCTATCTACGAGCAGTACTTC
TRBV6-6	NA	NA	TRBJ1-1	CASSYPRANTEAFF	TGTGCCAGCAGTTACCCCAGGGCGAACACTGAAGCTTTCTTT
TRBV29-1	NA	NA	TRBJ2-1	CSATLKTAAYNEQFF	TGCAGCGCCACATTGAAGACAGCTGCCTACAATGAGCAGTTCTTC
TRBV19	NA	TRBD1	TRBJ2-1	CASRPGQTYNEQFF	TGTGCCAGCCGGCCGGGACAGACTTACAATGAGCAGTTCTTC
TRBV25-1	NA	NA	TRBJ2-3	CASSSPHSISTDTQYF	TGTGCCAGCAGTTCCCCCCATAGTATTAGCACAGATACGCAGTATTTT
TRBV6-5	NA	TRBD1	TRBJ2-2	CASSSPGTGAPGELFF	TGTGCCAGCAGTTCTCCCGGGACAGGGGCGCCCGGGGAGCTGTTTTTT
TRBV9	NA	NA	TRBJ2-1	CASSVVEGSLVGEQFF	TGTGCCAGCAGCGTAGTGGAGGGGTCGTTGGTAGGTGAGCAGTTCTTC
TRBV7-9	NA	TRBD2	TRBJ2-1	CASSTYSGRAVNEQFF	TGTGCCAGCAGCACTTATAGCGGGAGGGCCGTCAATGAGCAGTTCTTC
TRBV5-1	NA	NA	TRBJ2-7	CASSPGAGRSYEQYF	TGCGCCAGCAGCCCGGGTGCTGGGAGGTCCTACGAGCAGTACTTC
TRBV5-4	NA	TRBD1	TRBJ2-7	CASSLGQGRPSEQYF	TGTGCCAGCAGCTTGGGACAGGGAAGACCGAGCGAGCAGTACTTC
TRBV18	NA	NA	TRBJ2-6	CASSPEGISGANVLTF	TGTGCCAGCTCACCTGAGGGAATCTCTGGGGCCAACGTCCTGACTTTC
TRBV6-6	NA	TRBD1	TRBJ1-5	CASSSLTGVDQPQHF	TGTGCCAGCAGTTCCCTCACAGGGGTGGATCAGCCCCAGCATTTT
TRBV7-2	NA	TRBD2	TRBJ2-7	CASSLTSGSSYEQYF	TGTGCCAGCAGCTTGACTAGCGGGAGTAGCTACGAGCAGTACTTC
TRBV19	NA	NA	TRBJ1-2	CASTWNRDFNYGYTF	TGTGCCAGTACTTGGAATCGAGATTTTAACTATGGCTACACCTTC
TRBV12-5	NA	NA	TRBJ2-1	CASGSGGWGGAYNEQFF	TGTGCTAGTGGTTCAGGGGGTTGGGGAGGCGCCTACAATGAGCAGTTCTTC
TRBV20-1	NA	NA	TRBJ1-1	CSGRRAGEAFF	TGCAGTGGTCGTAGGGCTGGTGAAGCTTTCTTT